The rows below give T cell receptor beta chains drawn from one sample of a study of blood T cell repertoires in COVID-19. Here immunoSEQ multiplex PCR was the method, and the copy in TCRdb shows in-frame clones only, minus some. The table lists a few hundred thousand clones, 89% of them singletons. Sequencing input: peripheral blood. These receptors all come from a woman aged 35 to 49 who had recovered from COVID-19. Each CDR3 is given with its conserved first and last residue. A D gene is named only where the DNA matches it firmly. Clone size is stated in some rows and not others, as once, few, many or a class when expanded.

J gene | D gene | V gene | clone size | CDR3 DNA | CDR3 protein
TRBJ2-5 | - | TRBV15 | once | TGTGCCACCAGCAGATATTCGGTGGGTCGCGGAGAGACCCAGTACTTC | CATSRYSVGRGETQYF
TRBJ2-7 | - | TRBV6-6 | - | TGTGCCAGTAGCCAGGGATTTGGTTCCTACGAGCAGTACTTC | CASSQGFGSYEQYF
TRBJ2-1 | - | TRBV5-1 | - | TGCGCCAGCAGCTTGGAACAGGGTGAGCAGTTCTTC | CASSLEQGEQFF
TRBJ2-2 | - | TRBV4-1 | - | TGCGCCAGCAGCCCTACCATGGCCGGGGAGCTGTTTTTT | CASSPTMAGELFF
TRBJ1-2 | TRBD1 | TRBV18 | - | TGTGCCAGCTCACTCATGGCCGGGACAGATTATGGCTACACCTTC | CASSLMAGTDYGYTF
TRBJ2-2 | - | TRBV9 | - | TGTGCCAGCAGCGTACGGGACTTTATTATCTCTGGGAGCACCGGGGAGCTGTTTTTT | CASSVRDFIISGSTGELFF
TRBJ2-5 | TRBD2 | TRBV5-1 | - | TGCGCCAGCAGTGGCGGGAGGGCCGGGGAGACCCAGTACTTC | CASSGGRAGETQYF
TRBJ1-3 | - | TRBV6-5 | - | TGTGCCAGCAGTCGGGGACAATCCGGAAACACCATATATTTT | CASSRGQSGNTIYF
TRBJ1-2 | - | TRBV3-1/TRBV3-2 | - | TGTGCCAGCAGCCAAGGGGCAGGGTATGGCTACACCTTC | CASSQGAGYGYTF
TRBJ1-5 | TRBD1 | TRBV27 | - | TGTGCCAGCAGTTTGGGCAGGGGGCAACAGCCCCAGCATTTT | CASSLGRGQQPQHF
TRBJ2-7 | - | TRBV29-1 | - | TGCAGCGTTGGCGGACTTAACTACGAGCAGTACTTC | CSVGGLNYEQYF
TRBJ2-1 | TRBD2 | TRBV5-1 | - | TGCGCCAGCAGCTTGCGGCTAGCGGGTTTCTACAATGAGCAGTTCTTC | CASSLRLAGFYNEQFF
TRBJ2-2 | - | TRBV19 | - | TGTGCCAGTAACTTGAACACCGGGGAGCTGTTTTTT | CASNLNTGELFF
TRBJ1-1 | - | TRBV7-9 | few | TGTGCCAGCAGTATTGTAGAGAACACTGAAGCTTTCTTT | CASSIVENTEAFF
TRBJ1-4 | - | TRBV27 | - | TGTGCCAGCAGTTTATCAAAGGCGGGCGGAAAACTGTTTTTT | CASSLSKAGGKLFF
TRBJ2-5 | TRBD2 | TRBV9 | - | TGTGCCAGCAGCGTAGACGGACTAGGGCAAGAGACCCAGTACTTC | CASSVDGLGQETQYF
TRBJ2-3 | TRBD1 | TRBV18 | - | TGTGCCAGCTCACCACTCGACAGGGGCCTCACAGATACGCAGTATTTT | CASSPLDRGLTDTQYF
TRBJ2-1 | - | TRBV18 | - | TGTGCCAGCTCACTAGGGAAAAGCGGGCCCAATGAGCAGTTCTTC | CASSLGKSGPNEQFF
TRBJ2-3 | - | TRBV10-3 | - | TGTGCCCTCGGCCCCCCGGGGGGCTCAGATACGCAGTATTTT | CALGPPGGSDTQYF
TRBJ1-5 | - | TRBV19 | - | TGTGCCAGTATGAAGGGAGGGGGCAATCAGCCCCAGCATTTT | CASMKGGGNQPQHF
TRBJ1-1 | TRBD1 | TRBV11-3 | - | TGTGCCAGCAGCTTTTTCACAGGGGGTGTCACTGAAGCTTTCTTT | CASSFFTGGVTEAFF
TRBJ1-2 | - | TRBV9 | - | TGTGCCAGCAGCGCAAGGGGGGGCTACACCTTC | CASSARGGYTF
TRBJ2-1 | - | TRBV7-8 | - | TGTGCCAGCAGCTTAATCCTGTACAATGAGCAGTTCTTC | CASSLILYNEQFF
TRBJ1-4 | - | TRBV6-5 | once | TGTGCCAGCCGGCCGGGGGTTTCTAATGAAAAACTGTTTTTT | CASRPGVSNEKLFF
TRBJ1-4 | - | TRBV19 | - | TGTGCCAGTAGTTATTACGGAGGGGAAAAACTGTTTTTT | CASSYYGGEKLFF
TRBJ1-5 | - | TRBV28 | once | TGTGCCAGCAGTTTAAACAGCTTCCAGCCCCAGCATTTT | CASSLNSFQPQHF
TRBJ1-2 | TRBD1 | TRBV7-9 | - | TGTGCCAGCTCGACAGGGGGTGATGGCTACACCTTC | CASSTGGDGYTF
TRBJ1-5 | - | TRBV30 | - | TGTGCCTGGAGTCGACAGGCCAATCAGCCCCAGCATTTT | CAWSRQANQPQHF
TRBJ2-2 | TRBD1 | TRBV9 | - | TGTGCCAGCAGCGTAGCGGACAGGGAAGCCGCCGGGGAGCTGTTTTTT | CASSVADREAAGELFF
TRBJ2-1 | TRBD2 | TRBV20-1 | - | TGCAGTGCGCTAGGGGAGGGCGAGCAGTTCTTC | CSALGEGEQFF
TRBJ1-1 | - | TRBV19 | - | TGTGCCAGTAGTATTTCAGGGGCCACTGAAGCTTTCTTT | CASSISGATEAFF
TRBJ1-5 | - | TRBV7-2 | once | TGTGCCAGCAGCGTAGACGGGGTAAACCAGCCCCAGCATTTT | CASSVDGVNQPQHF
TRBJ2-1 | TRBD2 | TRBV7-3 | - | TGTGCCAGCAGTGCCGGGGGGTCCTACAATGAGCAGTTCTTC | CASSAGGSYNEQFF
TRBJ1-2 | - | TRBV27 | - | TGTGCCAGCAGTTTAGGGCGGGATTATGGCTACACCTTC | CASSLGRDYGYTF
TRBJ2-1 | TRBD1 | TRBV2 | - | TGTGCCAGCAGTGGGGGTTTCGGACAGGGTATCCACAATGAGCAGTTCTTC | CASSGGFGQGIHNEQFF
TRBJ2-3 | TRBD1 | TRBV14 | - | TGTGCCAGCAGCCAAGTCCTAATCCTATCCGGGACAGACGTAGGGGATACGCAGTATTTT | CASSQVLILSGTDVGDTQYF
TRBJ1-2 | - | TRBV9 | once | TGTGCCAGCAGCGTAGGACTGCCCTATGGCTACACCTTC | CASSVGLPYGYTF
TRBJ1-2 | - | TRBV23-1 | - | TGCGCCAGCAGTCAGAGGTGGCGGGGCTACACCTTC | CASSQRWRGYTF
TRBJ1-2 | - | TRBV28 | - | TGTGCCAGCAGCCCGGACACGACCGATGGCTACACCTTC | CASSPDTTDGYTF
TRBJ2-5 | - | TRBV5-1 | - | TGCGCCAGCAGCTTGGTAGGGGGGGCAGAGACCCAGTACTTC | CASSLVGGAETQYF
TRBJ1-1 | - | TRBV5-1 | - | TGCGCCAGCAGCTCGATAACCGGCGGCACTGAAGCTTTCTTT | CASSSITGGTEAFF
TRBJ2-1 | TRBD2 | TRBV11-3 | - | TGTGCCAGCAGCTTAGACCTAGCGGGGAGCTCCTACAATGAGCAGTTCTTC | CASSLDLAGSSYNEQFF
TRBJ2-1 | TRBD2 | TRBV24-1 | once | TGTGCCACCAGTGATCCAGCCGGGACTAGGAATGAGCAGTTCTTC | CATSDPAGTRNEQFF
TRBJ2-3 | - | TRBV6-5 | - | TGTGCCAGCAGTTACGTCTGGGGCGCCACAGATACGCAGTATTTT | CASSYVWGATDTQYF
TRBJ2-5 | TRBD2 | TRBV29-1 | - | TGCAGCGTTGAAGGGGGGGGCCAAGAGACCCAGTACTTC | CSVEGGGQETQYF
TRBJ2-1 | - | TRBV5-6 | - | TGTGCCAGCAGCTTGCTGACTACCTCCTACAATGAGCAGTTCTTC | CASSLLTTSYNEQFF
TRBJ1-2 | TRBD1 | TRBV7-2 | - | TGTGCCAGCATGACAGGGGGAAGCGGGTATGGCTACACCTTC | CASMTGGSGYGYTF
TRBJ2-1 | TRBD1 | TRBV28 | - | TGTGCCAGCAGCCGGGACAGAAGCTCCTACAATGAGCAGTTCTTC | CASSRDRSSYNEQFF
TRBJ1-5 | - | TRBV6-5 | - | TGTGCCAGCAGTCGGATGCTAGATAGCAATCAGCCCCAGCATTTT | CASSRMLDSNQPQHF
TRBJ2-5 | - | TRBV7-9 | once | TGTGCCAGCAGCTTATGGGTTGCGGGGAAAGAGACCCAGTACTTC | CASSLWVAGKETQYF
TRBJ2-7 | - | TRBV19 | - | TGTGCCACAGCAGGCGTGGGGGGAAACGAGCAGTACTTC | CATAGVGGNEQYF
TRBJ1-5 | - | TRBV9 | - | TGTGCCACCCCCGGGGGGTTAATCAATCAGCCCCAGCATTTT | CATPGGLINQPQHF
TRBJ2-5 | - | TRBV19 | once | TGTGCCAGTAGTATGGCGCAGGGAGAGACCCAGTACTTC | CASSMAQGETQYF
TRBJ1-1 | - | TRBV9 | - | TGTGCCAGCAGCAAGGAGCCTGAGAACACTGAAGCTTTCTTT | CASSKEPENTEAFF
TRBJ2-5 | - | TRBV7-8 | - | TGTGCCAGCAGCTTCAGGGGCGTTTTAGAGACCCAGTACTTC | CASSFRGVLETQYF
TRBJ2-4 | TRBD1 | TRBV11-3 | - | TGTGCCAGCAGCTTATATGGGACAGGAGAAAACATTCAGTACTTC | CASSLYGTGENIQYF
TRBJ2-3 | TRBD2 | TRBV3-1/TRBV3-2 | - | TGTGCCAGCAGCCACCTAGCGGGAGGAAATACGCAGTATTTT | CASSHLAGGNTQYF
TRBJ1-5 | - | TRBV7-9 | - | TGTGCCAGCAGCTTAGATATCGGGCAGCCCCAGCATTTT | CASSLDIGQPQHF
TRBJ1-1 | - | TRBV4-1 | - | TGCGCCAGCAGCGATTTTCTCAGGAACACTGAAGCTTTCTTT | CASSDFLRNTEAFF